Shown below are 29 T cell receptor beta chains from a single sample sequenced in a study of T-cell reconstitution after alpha-beta-depleted transplantation in children. Unique molecular identifiers were built into the TCRbeta library. TCRdb ran MiXCR on the PCR reads and lists one entry per CDR3 protein. The data show approximately 150,000 distinct CDR3 sequences, 8% to 10% seen once. This material consisted of PBMCs, mostly from graft donor cells, taken 180 days after TCRalphabeta/CD19-depleted stem cell transplant. The receptors come from a female patient aged 2-15 years who had a stem cell transplant for congenital amegakaryocytic thrombocytopenia, so the T cells may come from the graft donor.

Ten or more counts support this clonotype. The V call is TRBV7-6, the J call TRBJ2-1, with 9 bases that match TRBD2. The V segment lost 5 bases and the J segment 8 bases; nucleotides outside the gene matches: 4. The CDR3 sequence is 13 residues long. Germline V CDR1 and CDR2: SGHVS, FNYEAQ. The CDR3 DNA is TGTGCCAGCAGCGCGGGACTAGCTGATGAGCAGTTCTTC. Amino acids: CASSAGLADEQFF.

This clonotype was observed a single time. This sequence may be a read error, since a much larger clone differs from it by one base. The chain employs TRBV11-3 and TRBJ2-7, with 7 bases that match TRBD1. Germline assignment: CDR1 SGHNT and CDR2 YENEEA. The CDR3 consists of 14 residues. Trimming took 2 bases from V and 3 from J; bases not matched to a gene: 4. The CDR3 loop reads CASSLRSGGYEQYF. The CDR3 DNA reads as TGTGCCAGCAGCTTAAGGTCAGGGGGCTACGAGCAGTACTTC.

The chain is built from TRBV12-3 or TRBV12-4 and TRBJ1-2; no definite D call. This CDR3 is built from 13 residues. V was shortened by 0 bases and J by 2 bases, with 4 bases between the two germline ends. In nucleotides, the CDR3 is TGTGCCAGCAGTTTAGCAGGGAACTATGGCTACACCTTC. It codes for CASSLAGNYGYTF.

Only a few counts were recorded for this clonotype. The chain links TRBV11-1 to TRBJ2-6; 9 nucleotides match TRBD1. V shed 0 bases, J shed 4 bases, and the junction held 7 bases outside the gene matches. Germline V gene sequence: CDR1 SGHAT, CDR2 FQDESV (reference sequence). The length of the CDR3 is 18 residues. The CDR3 spells CASSLAKGTGFGANVLTF. In nucleotides, the CDR3 is TGTGCCAGCAGCTTAGCAAAAGGGACAGGGTTCGGGGCCAACGTCCTGACTTTC.

This clonotype occurred many times. The rearrangement joins TRBV7-6 to TRBJ2-7; possibly TRBD1 or TRBD2 for D (6 bases each). This CDR3 has 15 residues. The V end lost 1 base, the J end lost 2 bases, and 12 bases lay between the germline ends. CDR1 is SGHVS and CDR2 is FNYEAQ in the germline V gene. The CDR3 nucleotides read TGTGCCAGCAGCTTAGGAGGGGGGTACCCCTACGAGCAGTACTTC. Translation: CASSLGGGYPYEQYF.

The sample holds many counts of this clonotype. The chain combines TRBV20-1 with TRBJ2-3; 11 bases match TRBD1. The ends lost 4 bases at V and 8 bases at J; junction bases unmatched: 5. Per the germline V gene, CDR1 is DFQATT and CDR2 is SNEGSKA (reference sequence). The length of the CDR3 is 13 residues. The CDR3 DNA reads TGCAGTGCTACCGGACAGGGGGCAGGTACGCAGTATTTT. It codes for CSATGQGAGTQYF.

The V call is TRBV11-3, the J call TRBJ2-1; 10 positions match TRBD1. Germline CDR1 SGHNT, CDR2 YENEEA. The ends lost 2 bases at V and 8 bases at J; junction bases unmatched: 24. This CDR3 is 21 amino acids long. The CDR3 is CASSLPPDRGRMRGSGDEQFF. CDR3 coding DNA: TGTGCCAGCAGCTTACCACCAGACAGGGGGCGAATGCGGGGTTCGGGGGATGAGCAGTTCTTC.

This clonotype was seen repeatedly, ten times or more. CDR3 amino acids: CSARATGGELFF. The CDR3 DNA sequence: TGCAGTGCTAGAGCCACAGGGGGGGAGCTGTTTTTT. The rearrangement joins TRBV20-1 to TRBJ2-2, with D possibly matching TRBD1 (6 bases). The CDR3 extends over 12 amino acids. V lost 1 base, J lost 8 bases, and 8 bases lay in between. Germline-derived CDR1 and CDR2 are DFQATT and SNEGSKA (reference sequence).

This clonotype showed up just a few times. The chain has TRBV15 and TRBJ1-4; maybe TRBD1 (6 bases). Germline assignment: CDR1 LNHNV and CDR2 YYDKDF (reference sequence). This CDR3 has 13 amino acids. The V gene lost 4 bases and the J gene lost 8 bases, with 11 bases spanning the gap. CDR3 loop: CATSTAQGEKLFF. In DNA, the CDR3 is TGTGCCACCAGCACAGCCCAGGGGGAAAAACTGTTTTTT.

This clonotype was seen at least ten times. V is TRBV29-1 and J is TRBJ2-3; a weak D match, TRBD2 (6 bases). The length of the CDR3 is 14 residues. Trimming cost V 1 base and J 3 bases, with 11 bases left between them. Germline V gene lookup returns CDR1 SQVTM and CDR2 ANQGSEA. The CDR3, as DNA: TGCAGCGTTGAAGCGGGAGCCACAACAGATACGCAGTATTTT. Protein product: CSVEAGATTDTQYF.

This clonotype was counted at least ten times. The J gene is TRBJ1-1, the V gene TRBV7-9, with D maybe TRBD1 (5 bases). Germline CDR1 SEHNR, CDR2 FQNEAQ (reference sequence). This CDR3 spans 15 amino acids. V was cut by 5 bases and J by 1 base, with 14 bases left in between. DNA for the CDR3: TGTGCCAGCAGCCCCCCGGGGGGATGGAACACTGAAGCTTTCTTT. This translates into CASSPPGGWNTEAFF.

The table lists this clonotype with a few counts. This CDR3 is CASSSTGGGYTF. CDR3 bases: TGCGCCAGCAGTTCGACAGGGGGCGGCTACACCTTC. The chain has TRBV5-1 and TRBJ1-2; the match to TRBD1 covers 10 bases. J gave up 8 bases and V 5 bases, and 3 bases lay outside the gene matches. Germline loops: CDR1 SGHRS, CDR2 YFSETQ. The CDR3 totals 12 residues.

This clonotype was observed many times. This chain links TRBV20-1 with TRBJ2-7, with unresolved D. CDR1 and CDR2 (germline): DFQATT, SNEGSKA (reference sequence). CDR3 length: 11 amino acids. V gave up 6 bases and J gave up 3 bases, with 9 bases separating them. In DNA form, the CDR3 reads TGCAGTGCACAGAACTACTACGAGCAGTACTTC. Its protein product is CSAQNYYEQYF.

This clonotype was observed a few times. The chain recombines TRBV28 with TRBJ1-1; D not certain. Germline CDR1 MDHEN, CDR2 SYDVKM. The V gene lost 6 bases and the J gene lost 3 bases, with 11 bases spanning the gap. The CDR3 totals 13 residues. In DNA form, the CDR3 reads TGTGCCAGCAGACGTATTAGGGACACTGAAGCTTTCTTT. This gives the protein CASRRIRDTEAFF.

This clonotype rates as medium-sized (0.01 to 0.1%). V usage is TRBV4-1 and J usage is TRBJ1-1, with unresolved D. Germline lookup yields CDR1 MGHRA and CDR2 YSYEKL. The CDR3 is 16 amino acids. With 6 bases removed from V and 6 bases from J, the gap between germline ends came to 23 bases. The CDR3 loop is CASRIGEAEPKPEAFF. The CDR3 region has the DNA TGCGCCAGCAGAATCGGAGAGGCGGAACCCAAACCTGAAGCTTTCTTT.

This clonotype was counted a few times. The chain links TRBV27 to TRBJ1-3; D perhaps matches TRBD1 (5 bases). The CDR3 runs to 17 residues. In germline, CDR1 is MNHEY, CDR2 SMNVEV (reference sequence). V lost 5 bases and J lost 0, with 17 bases in between. The CDR3 protein is CASSRIGTLSSGNTIYF. CDR3 coding DNA: TGTGCCAGCAGTCGGATCGGGACGTTGAGCTCTGGAAACACCATATATTTT.

Regarding this clonotype: This may arise from a read error, as a much more abundant clone is one base away. The chain couples TRBV28 to TRBJ1-5; no reliable D call. The germline gives CDR1 MDHEN, CDR2 SYDVKM. The CDR3 extends over 18 amino acids. The CDR3 is CANSFPTARTYSNQPQHF. Written as DNA, the CDR3 is TGTGCCAACAGTTTCCCGACCGCGCGCACTTATAGCAATCAGCCCCAGCATTTT.

This clonotype was detected many times. The chain is built from TRBV6-5 and TRBJ2-7; D is ambiguous. Germline assignment: CDR1 MNHEY and CDR2 SVGAGI. The CDR3 has 16 amino acids. The germline V and J ends were trimmed by 0 bases and 0 bases, with 12 bases remaining between them. In nucleotides, the CDR3 is TGTGCCAGCAGTTACTCGGCCACCAGAAGCTCCTACGAGCAGTACTTC. This encodes CASSYSATRSSYEQYF.

The chain carries TRBV20-1 and TRBJ1-5, with D possibly TRBD1 on 5 matching bases. The ends were cut back, 3 bases at V and 1 base at J, with 16 bases in the middle. Germline-derived CDR1 and CDR2 are DFQATT and SNEGSKA (reference sequence). CDR3 length equals 16 residues. CDR3 bases: TGCAGTGCTAGGGTATGGAGGGGTGGAAGCAATCAGCCCCAGCATTTT. Its translation is CSARVWRGGSNQPQHF.

This clonotype was detected only a few times. The rearrangement links TRBV7-2 to TRBJ2-1; possible D gene TRBD2, 6 bases. The length of the CDR3 is 17 residues. CDR1 SGHTA and CDR2 FQGNSA come from the germline V gene. The germline V and J ends were trimmed by 5 bases and 3 bases, with 20 bases remaining between them. The DNA for the CDR3 is TGTGCCAGCAGCCCCGCGAAGCTAGCGCGGCGCTACAATGAGCAGTTCTTC. This sequence encodes CASSPAKLARRYNEQFF.

V usage is TRBV5-1 and J usage is TRBJ2-7; D is tentatively TRBD1 or TRBD2 (5 bases each). V was trimmed by 5 bases and J by 4 bases, leaving 19 bases between them. CDR1 and CDR2 (germline): SGHRS, YFSETQ. CDR3 length: 15 residues. Here the CDR3 DNA reads TGCGCCAGCAGTCAAGCCGGGACGGGACCTTACGAGCAGTACTTC. It yields the protein CASSQAGTGPYEQYF.

This clonotype was found many times. The J gene is TRBJ1-6, the V gene TRBV7-9; the D gene is possibly TRBD1 (5 bases). Germline loops: CDR1 SEHNR, CDR2 FQNEAQ (reference sequence). This CDR3 has 15 amino acids. Trimming removed 5 bases at V and 7 bases at J, with 15 bases between. The CDR3 DNA reads as TGTGCCAGCAGCCCTATCACAGGTGGAAATTCACCCCTCCACTTT. It is translated as CASSPITGGNSPLHF.

This clonotype came up many times. The chain employs TRBV11-2 and TRBJ2-1; 8 positions agree with TRBD2. There are 15 residues in the CDR3. Trimming took 0 bases from V and 4 from J; bases not matched to a gene: 2. Germline-derived CDR1 and CDR2 are SGHAT and FQNNGV. The CDR3 is CASSLELAGYNEQFF. The CDR3, as DNA: TGTGCCAGCAGCTTAGAATTAGCGGGGTACAATGAGCAGTTCTTC. The variable domain in full, completed from reference TRBV11-2 and TRBJ2-1, reads EAGVAQSPRYKIIEKRQSVAFWCNPISGHATLYWYQQILGQGPKLLIQFQNNGVVDDSQLPKDRFSAERLKGVDSTLKIQPAKLEDSAVYLCASSLELAGYNEQFFGPGTRLTVL.

The chain links TRBV20-1 to TRBJ2-3, with 14 positions matching TRBD2. Germline V gives CDR1 DFQATT, CDR2 SNEGSKA (reference sequence). The J segment lost 6 bases and the V segment lost 4 bases, leaving 6 bases of the junction unmatched. This CDR3 contains 15 residues. The CDR3 nucleotides are TGCAGTGCTACCGGACTAGCGGGAGGTCGGGATACGCAGTATTTT. Amino acids: CSATGLAGGRDTQYF.

The chain employs TRBV30 and TRBJ2-1; 10 bases are shared with TRBD1. From germline, CDR1 is GTSNPN and CDR2 SVGIG (reference sequence). Trimming removed 5 bases from V and 3 bases from J; junction bases left unmatched: 1. The length of the CDR3 is 13 residues. CDR3 loop: CAWDRGLYNEQFF. CDR3 in DNA: TGTGCCTGGGACAGGGGGCTCTACAATGAGCAGTTCTTC.

Concerning this clonotype: Here the CDR3 omits its conserved ending phenylalanine or tryptophan, so a read error is the likely source. The chain recombines TRBV5-8 with TRBJ2-3, with D perhaps TRBD2 (5 bases). This CDR3 has 16 amino acids. Germline values: CDR1 SGHTS, CDR2 YDEGEE. The germline V and J ends were trimmed by 0 bases and 0 bases, with 11 bases remaining between them. CDR3 residues: CASSLGTGGSTDTQYL. Written as DNA, the CDR3 is TGTGCCAGCAGCTTGGGGACTGGCGGCAGCACAGATACGCAGTATTTG.

This clonotype has a count of ten or more. V is TRBV18 and J is TRBJ2-2, with D possibly TRBD1 on 7 matching bases. This CDR3 spans 16 amino acids. V was trimmed by 4 bases and J by 3 bases, leaving 15 bases between them. Germline loops: CDR1 KGHSH, CDR2 LQKENI. The CDR3 spells CASSQTDRRDTGELFF. The CDR3 nucleotides read TGTGCCAGCTCACAAACGGACAGGAGGGACACCGGGGAGCTGTTTTTT.

The rearrangement links TRBV3-1 to TRBJ2-1; D is unclear. Trimming cost V 2 bases and J 4 bases, with 3 bases left between them. The germline V gene has CDR1 LGHDT and CDR2 YNNKEL (reference sequence). The CDR3 length is 12 residues. Written as DNA, the CDR3 is TGTGCCAGCAGCCAATTATACAATGAGCAGTTCTTC. This encodes CASSQLYNEQFF.

The rearrangement uses TRBV4-3 and TRBJ2-5; either TRBD1 or TRBD2 may supply D (5 bases each). This CDR3 is built from 15 residues. V shed 0 bases and J shed 4 bases, with 12 bases lying between them. Germline V CDR1 and CDR2: LGHNA, YSLEER. CDR3 coding DNA: TGCGCCAGCAGCCAAGATTGGTCTGGGGGAGAGACCCAGTACTTC. Translation: CASSQDWSGGETQYF.